The source of this TCR beta chain is a study of T cells in Graves' hyperthyroidism and ophthalmopathy. Findings and limits, study-wide: Most expanded thyroid clonotypes above 0.001 also appeared in blood.

Disease lasting under 3 months, a NOSPECS grade of at least 4, and a Clinical Activity Score of at least 3 were features of the ophthalmopathy patients. V lost 6 bases, J lost 3 bases, and 8 bases stayed unmatched. Germline lookup yields CDR1 MDHEN and CDR2 SYDVKM. CDR3 length: 16 amino acids. This clonotype showed up just a few times. Antigen unknown. Amplification of TCR beta CDR3 regions used RNA as the template. The HTBI primer set drove a first-round RT-PCR of the TCR CDR3. TCRdb ran MiXCR on the multiplex PCR reads and lists one entry per CDR3 protein. Found here are hundreds of thousands of distinct CDR3 sequences, around 21% of them singletons; the top ten hold more than 30%.

The V gene is TRBV28, the J gene TRBJ2-1, with 10 bases lining up with TRBD2. Material for sequencing was blood. This clonotype was obtained from a man aged 25-40 years with Graves' ophthalmopathy. CDR3 amino acids: CASRRLTSGIYNEQFF. The CDR3 region has the DNA TGTGCCAGCAGACGACTAACTAGCGGGATCTACAATGAGCAGTTCTTC.